This entry features one T cell receptor (beta chain) sequence. The sample originates from a study of PD-1 blockade in classical Hodgkin lymphoma. The assay was immunoSEQ multiplex PCR, and TCRdb's table has in-frame clones only and misses some. The sample consists of over 80,000 clones, more than 70% of them appearing once. Time point given: cycle 4 day 1 (C4D1), after 6 weeks of nivolumab. In every patient, relapse followed autologous stem cell transplantation, while exposure to brentuximab vedotin differed. V lost 5 bases and J lost 3, with 10 bases in between. The CDR3 contains 13 residues. Germline CDR1 SGHVS, CDR2 FQNEAQ.

This chain joins TRBV7-8 and TRBJ1-2; D gene unclear. This specimen consisted of peripheral blood mononuclear cells (PBMCs), obtained before the fourth cycle of nivolumab. The TCR was taken from a human donor with classical Hodgkin lymphoma. CDR3 in amino acids: CASSLKGYYGYTF. CDR3 nucleotides: TGTGCCAGCAGCCTAAAAGGGTACTATGGCTACACCTTC.